Each of the 5 T cell receptor beta chains below was sequenced from the same sample in a study of T-cell memory formation after mild COVID-19. MiXCR, applied by TCRdb to the 5' RACE reads, yields one record per CDR3 protein. The sample lists fewer than 200,000 distinct CDR3 sequences; approximately 18% were seen once. Specimen: PBMCs or a T cell subset sorted from them (not recorded which). The receptors come from a man younger than 30 who had mild COVID-19 (a few samples of this study predate the infection). Cell type and time point are not known.

This clonotype has a handful of counts. The CDR3 protein is CASSRTPDPELFF. For the CDR3, the DNA is TGTGCCAGCAGCCGGACCCCCGACCCGGAGCTGTTTTTT. The chain recombines TRBV3-1 with TRBJ2-2; D gene ambiguous. V gave up 4 bases and J gave up 10 bases, with 13 bases separating them. The germline gives CDR1 LGHDT, CDR2 YNNKEL (reference sequence). CDR3 length: 13 amino acids. Using reference TRBV3-1 and TRBJ2-2 for the parts outside the CDR3, the full variable domain is DTAVSQTPKYLVTQMGNDKSIKCEQNLGHDTMYWYKQDSKKFLKIMFSYNNKELIINETVPNRFSPKSPDKAHLNLHINSLELGDSAVYFCASSRTPDPELFFGEGSRLTVL.

This chain connects TRBV28 to TRBJ2-7; maybe TRBD1 (6 bases). The CDR3 contains 12 residues. Germline V gene data show CDR1 as MDHEN and CDR2 as SYDVKM. V was clipped by 6 bases and J by 6 bases, with 12 bases between them. The CDR3 DNA is TGTGCCAGCAGCCAACAGGGAAGCGAGCAGTACGTC. Translated: CASSQQGSEQYV.

This clonotype occurred once. The chain carries TRBV11-2 and TRBJ1-6, with D tentatively TRBD1 (5 bases). Germline V gene data show CDR1 as SGHAT and CDR2 as FQNNGV. The length of the CDR3 is 21 residues. The V end lost 1 base, the J end lost 0 bases, and 22 bases lay between the germline ends. CDR3 region: CASSLVVGDGRLSSYNSPLHF. As DNA, the CDR3 is TGTGCCAGCAGCTTAGTGGTTGGGGACGGACGGCTAAGCTCCTATAATTCACCCCTCCACTTT.

This clonotype was seen ten or more times. The chain links TRBV29-1 to TRBJ1-1, with a possible D match to TRBD1 (5 bases). From germline, CDR1 is SQVTM and CDR2 ANQGSEA. Trimming cost V 7 bases and J 6 bases, with 15 bases left between them. There are 12 residues in the CDR3. The CDR3 DNA reads TGCAGCGGAATACTGGCAGGGTCTGAAGCTTTCTTT. It codes for CSGILAGSEAFF.

This clonotype showed up just a few times. The chain employs TRBV7-2 and TRBJ1-4; 8 bases map to TRBD1. This CDR3 has 12 amino acids. CDR1 is SGHTA, CDR2 FQGNSA, per germline. V lost 5 bases to trimming and J lost 11 bases; unmatched junction nucleotides: 4. CDR3 bases: TGTGCCAGCAGCCCGTCAGGGGGCAAACTGTTTTTT. Amino acid sequence: CASSPSGGKLFF.